This TCR beta chain was sequenced in a study of T cells in localized non-small cell lung cancer. With V trimmed by 6 bases and J by 5 bases, 7 bases remained unmatched. Germline CDR1 is MNHEY and CDR2 is SMNVEV (reference sequence). CDR3 size: 14 residues. Repertoires were generated with immunoSEQ multiplex PCR, while TCRdb's copy carries only in-frame clones and drops some. This table has tens of thousands of clones, just over 90% appearing once. Whole-study findings and limits: A raised T cell density in blood coincided with lengthier overall survival. Tumor showed lower T cell clonality than uninvolved adjacent lung, where it was highest. The study detected a median roughly 61 of the top 100 tumor clones in adjacent lung. Sequence data derive from only one tumor region, so heterogeneity remains possible.

Only a few counts were recorded for this clone. Its antigen remains unidentified. The sequence came from a female donor over 55 with stage I lung adenocarcinoma. The V call is TRBV27, the J call TRBJ1-5, with TRBD1 matching 7 bases. The sample consisted of peripheral blood, taken before any cancer treatment. The CDR3 loop is CASRLQGNDQPQHF. The CDR3 DNA follows: TGTGCCAGCAGGTTACAGGGGAACGATCAGCCCCAGCATTTT.